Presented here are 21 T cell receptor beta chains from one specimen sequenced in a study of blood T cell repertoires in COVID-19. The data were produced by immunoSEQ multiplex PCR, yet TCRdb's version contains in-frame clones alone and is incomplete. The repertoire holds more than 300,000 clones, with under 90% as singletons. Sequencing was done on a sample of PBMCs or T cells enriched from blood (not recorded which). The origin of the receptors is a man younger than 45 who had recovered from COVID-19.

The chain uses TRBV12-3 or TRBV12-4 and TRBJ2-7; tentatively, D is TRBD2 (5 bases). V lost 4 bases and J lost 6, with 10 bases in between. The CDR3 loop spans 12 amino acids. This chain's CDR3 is CASSSPSGEQYF. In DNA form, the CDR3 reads TGTGCCAGCAGTTCCCCAAGCGGCGAGCAGTACTTC.

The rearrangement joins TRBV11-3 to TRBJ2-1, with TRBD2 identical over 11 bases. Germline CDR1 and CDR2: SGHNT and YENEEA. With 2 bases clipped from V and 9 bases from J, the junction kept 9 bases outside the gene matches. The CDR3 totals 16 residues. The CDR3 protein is CASSLLAGGGLFEQFF. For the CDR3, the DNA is TGTGCCAGCAGCTTATTAGCGGGAGGGGGGCTCTTTGAGCAGTTCTTC.

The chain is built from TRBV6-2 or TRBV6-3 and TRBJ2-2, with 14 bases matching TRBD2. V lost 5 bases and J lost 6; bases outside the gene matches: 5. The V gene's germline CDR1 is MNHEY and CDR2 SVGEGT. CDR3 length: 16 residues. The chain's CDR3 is CASSETSGGASGELFF. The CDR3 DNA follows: TGTGCCAGCAGTGAGACTAGCGGGGGGGCCTCCGGGGAGCTGTTTTTT.

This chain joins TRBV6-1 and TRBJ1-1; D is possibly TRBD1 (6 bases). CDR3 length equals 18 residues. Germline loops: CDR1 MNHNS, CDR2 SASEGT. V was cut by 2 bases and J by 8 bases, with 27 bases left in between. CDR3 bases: TGTGCCAGCAGTGAACTTGGGCTGGCAGGGACAAAAGACCGGGAAGCTTTCTTT. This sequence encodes CASSELGLAGTKDREAFF.

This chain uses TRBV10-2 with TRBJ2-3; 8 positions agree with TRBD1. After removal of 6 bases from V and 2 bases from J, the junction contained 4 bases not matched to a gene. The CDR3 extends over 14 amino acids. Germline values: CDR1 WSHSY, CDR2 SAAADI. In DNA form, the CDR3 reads TGCGCCAGCAGGCGACAGGGGACCACAGATACGCAGTATTTT. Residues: CASRRQGTTDTQYF.

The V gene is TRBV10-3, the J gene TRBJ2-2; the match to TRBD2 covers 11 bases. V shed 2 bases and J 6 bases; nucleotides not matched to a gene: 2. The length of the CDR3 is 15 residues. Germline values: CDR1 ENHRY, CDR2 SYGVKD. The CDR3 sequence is CAISENSGGAGELFF. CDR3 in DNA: TGTGCCATCAGTGAGAATAGCGGGGGGGCCGGGGAGCTGTTTTTT.

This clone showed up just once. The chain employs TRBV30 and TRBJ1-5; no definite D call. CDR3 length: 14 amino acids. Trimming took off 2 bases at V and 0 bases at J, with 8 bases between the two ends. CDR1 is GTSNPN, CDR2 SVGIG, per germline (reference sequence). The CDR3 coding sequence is TGTGCCTGGAGTAGAGGTGTTAGCAATCAGCCCCAGCATTTT. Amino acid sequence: CAWSRGVSNQPQHF.

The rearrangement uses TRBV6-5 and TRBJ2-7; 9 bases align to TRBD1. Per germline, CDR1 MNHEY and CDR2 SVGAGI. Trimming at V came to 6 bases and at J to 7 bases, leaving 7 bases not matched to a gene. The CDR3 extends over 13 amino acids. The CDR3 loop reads CASSSGTGYEQYF. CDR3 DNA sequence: TGTGCCAGCAGCTCCGGGACAGGGTATGAGCAGTACTTC.

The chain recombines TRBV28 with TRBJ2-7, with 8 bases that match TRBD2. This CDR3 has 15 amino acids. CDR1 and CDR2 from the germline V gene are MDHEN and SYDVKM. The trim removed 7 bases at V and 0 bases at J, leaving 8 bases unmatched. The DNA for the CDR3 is TGTGCCAGCAATTCATTGGCGGGAGGCTCCTACGAGCAGTACTTC. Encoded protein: CASNSLAGGSYEQYF.

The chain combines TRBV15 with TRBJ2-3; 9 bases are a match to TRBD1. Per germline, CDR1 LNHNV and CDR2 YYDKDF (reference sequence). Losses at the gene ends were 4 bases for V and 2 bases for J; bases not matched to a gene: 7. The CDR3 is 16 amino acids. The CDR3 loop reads CATSTTGTGNTDTQYF. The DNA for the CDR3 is TGTGCCACCAGCACGACAGGGACAGGGAACACAGATACGCAGTATTTT.

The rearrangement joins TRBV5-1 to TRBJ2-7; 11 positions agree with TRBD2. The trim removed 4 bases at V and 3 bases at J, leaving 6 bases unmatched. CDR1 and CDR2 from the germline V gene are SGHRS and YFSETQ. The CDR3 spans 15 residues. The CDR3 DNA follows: TGCGCCAGCAGCCCGGGGGGACTAGCGGACTACGAGCAGTACTTC. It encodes CASSPGGLADYEQYF.

DNA for the CDR3: TGTGCCAGCAGCCCCTGGACTAGCGTGGCAGATACGCAGTATTTT. Translated: CASSPWTSVADTQYF. V is TRBV7-8 and J is TRBJ2-3; 9 bases are a match to TRBD2. V lost 5 bases, J lost 4 bases, and 7 bases stayed unmatched. The CDR3 runs 15 residues. The germline CDR1 and CDR2 sequences are SGHVS and FQNEAQ.

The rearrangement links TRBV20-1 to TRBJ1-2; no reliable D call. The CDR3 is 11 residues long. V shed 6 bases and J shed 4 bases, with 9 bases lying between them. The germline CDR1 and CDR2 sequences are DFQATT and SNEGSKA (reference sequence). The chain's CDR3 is CSAGSAYGYTF. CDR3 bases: TGCAGTGCCGGGTCCGCCTATGGCTACACCTTC.

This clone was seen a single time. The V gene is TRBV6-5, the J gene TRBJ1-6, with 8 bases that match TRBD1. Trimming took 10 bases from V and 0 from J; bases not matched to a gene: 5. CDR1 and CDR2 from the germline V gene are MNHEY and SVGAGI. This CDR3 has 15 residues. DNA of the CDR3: TGTGCCACAGGACAGGGAAGCTCCTATAATTCACCCCTCCACTTT. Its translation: CATGQGSSYNSPLHF.

This CDR3 reads CASSPFSGGELFF. Here the CDR3 DNA reads TGTGCCAGCTCACCGTTCTCAGGCGGGGAGCTGTTTTTT. The genes are TRBV18 and TRBJ2-2, with no clear D. CDR3 length equals 13 residues. CDR1 is KGHSH and CDR2 is LQKENI in the germline V gene. Trimming shortened V by 3 bases and J by 7 bases, and 9 bases separated the two germline ends.

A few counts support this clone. CDR3: CASRGRGRSTDTQYF. The CDR3 nucleotides are TGTGCCAGCAGGGGCAGGGGGCGATCCACAGATACGCAGTATTTT. The chain uses TRBV28 and TRBJ2-3; 8 bases fit TRBD1. CDR3 length equals 15 residues. Germline V gene lookup returns CDR1 MDHEN and CDR2 SYDVKM. The junction had 7 bases not matched to a gene; V was cut back by 6 bases and J by 2 bases.

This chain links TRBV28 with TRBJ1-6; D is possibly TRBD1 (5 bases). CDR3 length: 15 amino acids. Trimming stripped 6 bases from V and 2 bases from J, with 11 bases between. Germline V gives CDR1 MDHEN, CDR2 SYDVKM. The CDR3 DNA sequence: TGTGCCAGCAGCCTGACACAGGCCTATAATTCACCCCTCCACTTT. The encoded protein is CASSLTQAYNSPLHF.

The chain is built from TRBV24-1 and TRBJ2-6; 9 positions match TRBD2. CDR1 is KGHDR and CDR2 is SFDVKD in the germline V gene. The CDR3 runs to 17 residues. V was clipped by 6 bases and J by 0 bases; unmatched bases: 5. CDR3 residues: CATSRREGLSGANVLTF. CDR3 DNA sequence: TGTGCCACCAGTAGGCGGGAGGGCCTCTCTGGGGCCAACGTCCTGACTTTC.

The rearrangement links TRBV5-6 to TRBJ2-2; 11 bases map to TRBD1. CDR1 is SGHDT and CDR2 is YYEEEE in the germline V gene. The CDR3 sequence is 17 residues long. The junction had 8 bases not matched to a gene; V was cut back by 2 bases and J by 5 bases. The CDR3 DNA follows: TGTGCCAGCAGCTTCCGGACAGGGGGCGCGTGGACCGGGGAGCTGTTTTTT. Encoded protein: CASSFRTGGAWTGELFF.

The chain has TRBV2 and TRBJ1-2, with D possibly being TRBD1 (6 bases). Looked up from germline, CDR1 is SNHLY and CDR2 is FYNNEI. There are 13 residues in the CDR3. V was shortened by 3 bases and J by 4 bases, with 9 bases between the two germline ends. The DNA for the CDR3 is TGTGCCAGCAGTGAGGCAGGGGTCTATGGCTACACCTTC. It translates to CASSEAGVYGYTF.

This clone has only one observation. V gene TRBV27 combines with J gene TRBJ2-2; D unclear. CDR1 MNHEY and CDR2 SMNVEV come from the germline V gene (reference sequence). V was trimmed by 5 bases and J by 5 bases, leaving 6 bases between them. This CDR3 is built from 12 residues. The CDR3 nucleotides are TGTGCCAGCAGTCTCCAGACCGGGGAGCTGTTTTTT. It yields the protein CASSLQTGELFF.